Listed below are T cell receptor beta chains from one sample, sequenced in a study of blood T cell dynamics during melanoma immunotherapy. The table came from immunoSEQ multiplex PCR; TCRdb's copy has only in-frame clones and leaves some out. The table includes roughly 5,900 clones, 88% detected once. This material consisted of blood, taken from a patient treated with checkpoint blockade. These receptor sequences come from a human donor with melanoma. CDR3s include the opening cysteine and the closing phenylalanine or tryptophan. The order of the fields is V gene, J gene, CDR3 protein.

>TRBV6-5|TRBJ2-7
CASSYAPGSYEQYF
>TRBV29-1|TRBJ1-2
CSVVTGDYGYTF
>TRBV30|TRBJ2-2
CAWSVYRGPNTGELFF
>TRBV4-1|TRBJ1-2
CASSQDTGQQYGYTF
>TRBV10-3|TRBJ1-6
CAISETGDTPLHF
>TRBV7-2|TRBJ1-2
CASSLGVQGVVYGYTF
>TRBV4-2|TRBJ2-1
CASSQDPSGGNEQFF
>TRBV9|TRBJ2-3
CASSVLAATDTQYF
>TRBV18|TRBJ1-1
CASDRGATGGTEAFF
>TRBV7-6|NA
CASSLGQGAPHEQYF
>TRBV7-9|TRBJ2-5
CASRRDRGQETQYF
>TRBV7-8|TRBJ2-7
CASSFIGGDHSYEQYF
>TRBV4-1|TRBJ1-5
CASSQDQGSNQPQHF
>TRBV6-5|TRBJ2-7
CASSYSGFEQYF
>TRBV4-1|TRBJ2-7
CASSQGGGPGYEQYF
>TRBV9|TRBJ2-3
CASSVGSDTQYF
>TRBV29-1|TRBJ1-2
CSVEALDRGYGYTF
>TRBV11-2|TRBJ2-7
CASSPSPDGEQYF
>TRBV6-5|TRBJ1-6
CASREQTGENSPLHF
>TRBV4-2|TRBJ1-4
CASSQDRAGGEKLFF
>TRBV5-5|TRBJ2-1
CASSFPGNEQFF
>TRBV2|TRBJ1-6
CASSVWGTGETSPLHF
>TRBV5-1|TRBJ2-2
CASSLDRGNTGELFF
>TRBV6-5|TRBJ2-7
CASSDRFGEQYF
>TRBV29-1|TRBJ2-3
CSVEDEGGSTDTQYF
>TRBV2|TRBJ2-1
CASYPGLSYNEQFF
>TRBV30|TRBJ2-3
CAWSVREGDTQYF
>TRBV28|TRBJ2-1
CASISPASGGGSSYNEQFF
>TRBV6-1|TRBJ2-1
CASSTGNDYNEQFF
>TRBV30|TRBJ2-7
CAWSVKIYEQYF
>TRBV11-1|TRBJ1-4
CAKKTPSEKLFF
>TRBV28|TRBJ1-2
CASSLTGYGYTF
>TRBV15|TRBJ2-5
CATSLTSGGGQTQYF
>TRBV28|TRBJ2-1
CASSSTHSTGGWNEQFF
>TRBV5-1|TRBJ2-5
CASSWVGTAEETQYF
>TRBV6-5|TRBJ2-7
CASSYSTTYEQYF
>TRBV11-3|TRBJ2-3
CASSFSAGTGRTDTQYF
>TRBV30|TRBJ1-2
CAWSGGNYGYTF
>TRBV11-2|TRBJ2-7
CASSFGSTPYEQYF
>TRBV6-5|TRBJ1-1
CASSPGQGAEAFF
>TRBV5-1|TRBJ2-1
CASKQGNEQFF
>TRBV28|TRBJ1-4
CASSPGGDNEKLFF
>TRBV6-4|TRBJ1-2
CASSSGLGYTF
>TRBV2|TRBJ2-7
CASSVLAGYEQYF
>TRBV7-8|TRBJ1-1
CASTIGRNTEAFF
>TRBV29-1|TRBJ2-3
CSVETGELIDTQYF
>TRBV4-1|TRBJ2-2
CASSHGPGERGANTGELFF
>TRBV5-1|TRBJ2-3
CASSRWGNTQYF
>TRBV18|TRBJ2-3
CASSPERETSTDTQYF
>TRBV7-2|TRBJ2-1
CASSFWGRGGPDEQFF
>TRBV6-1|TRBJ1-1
CASSDQTGGYTEAFF
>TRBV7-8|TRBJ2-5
CASSLREGWSETQYF
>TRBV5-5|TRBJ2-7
CASSNQGFTYEQYF
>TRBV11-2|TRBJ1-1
CASTRGHTEAFF
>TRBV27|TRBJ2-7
CASSFGEGWDEQYF